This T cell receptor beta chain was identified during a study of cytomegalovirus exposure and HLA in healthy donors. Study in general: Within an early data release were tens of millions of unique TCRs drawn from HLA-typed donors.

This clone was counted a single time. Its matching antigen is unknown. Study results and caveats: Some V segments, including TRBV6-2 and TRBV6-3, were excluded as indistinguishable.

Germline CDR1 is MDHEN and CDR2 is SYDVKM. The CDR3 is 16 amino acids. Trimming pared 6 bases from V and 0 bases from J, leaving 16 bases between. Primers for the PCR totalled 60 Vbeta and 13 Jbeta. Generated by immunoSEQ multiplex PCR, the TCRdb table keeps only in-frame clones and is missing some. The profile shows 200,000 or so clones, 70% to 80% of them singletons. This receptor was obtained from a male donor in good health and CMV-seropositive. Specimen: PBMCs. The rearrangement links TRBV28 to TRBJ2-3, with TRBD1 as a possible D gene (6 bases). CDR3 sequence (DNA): TGTGCCAGCAGCCTACAGGGCGTCCGAAGCACAGATACGCAGTATTTT. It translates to CASSLQGVRSTDTQYF.